A selection of T cell receptor beta chains follows, all from one sample in a study of CXCR3-negative and CXCR3-positive naive CD8 T cells. From the 5' RACE reads, TCRdb lists one entry per CDR3 protein and no DNA. The sample is made up of roughly 110,000 distinct CDR3 sequences, and the top ten hold around 0.4% of it. What was sequenced was naive CXCR3+ CD8+ T cells from blood. The receptors come from a human donor in good health. Some clones in this sample may be carry-over from other donors' samples. CDR3s include the opening cysteine and the closing phenylalanine or tryptophan.

V: TRBV25-1
J: TRBJ2-5
CDR3: CASSEWQGEETQYF

V: TRBV2
J: TRBJ2-1
CDR3: CASKGYPKYNEQFF

V: TRBV18
J: TRBJ2-7
CDR3: CASSLPSTGKYEQYF

V: TRBV7-9
J: TRBJ2-5
CDR3: CASSSDRQETQYF

V: TRBV4-2
J: TRBJ2-7
CDR3: CASSHLGTSGSSYEQYF

V: TRBV7-3
J: TRBJ2-7
CDR3: CASSLSVGLAGVPSEQYF

V: TRBV7-9
J: TRBJ1-1
CDR3: CASSLPAGWVNTEAFF

V: TRBV12-3/TRBV12-4
J: TRBJ2-3
CDR3: CASSSPGTSDTDTQYF

V: TRBV4-3
J: TRBJ2-5
CDR3: CASSQLPSRETQYF

V: TRBV24-1
J: TRBJ2-3
CDR3: CATSDSWSDTQYF